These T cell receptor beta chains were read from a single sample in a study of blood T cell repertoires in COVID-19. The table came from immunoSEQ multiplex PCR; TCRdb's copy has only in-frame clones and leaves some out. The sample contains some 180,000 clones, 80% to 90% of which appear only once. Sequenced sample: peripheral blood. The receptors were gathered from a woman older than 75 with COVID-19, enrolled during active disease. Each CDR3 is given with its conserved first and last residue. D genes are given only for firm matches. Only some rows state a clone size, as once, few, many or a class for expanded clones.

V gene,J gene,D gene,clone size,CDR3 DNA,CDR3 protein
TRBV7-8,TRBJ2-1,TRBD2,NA,TGTGCCAGCAGCCGAGATTCTAGCGGGAGTTATAATGAGCAGTTCTTC,CASSRDSSGSYNEQFF
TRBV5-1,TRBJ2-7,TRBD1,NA,TGCGCCAGCAGCCCTAGACAGGGGCGAGACGAGCAGTACTTC,CASSPRQGRDEQYF
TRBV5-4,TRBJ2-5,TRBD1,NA,TGTGCCAGCAGCCCGGACAGGTACCAAGAGACCCAGTACTTC,CASSPDRYQETQYF
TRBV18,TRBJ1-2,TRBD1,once,TGTGCCAGCTCACCGGGACAGGACCATGGCTACACCTTC,CASSPGQDHGYTF
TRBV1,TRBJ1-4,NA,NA,TGCACCAGCAGCCTGCGGGCAGACAGGGCTAATGAAAAACTGTTTTTT,CTSSLRADRANEKLFF
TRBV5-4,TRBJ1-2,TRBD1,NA,TGTGCCAGCAGCTCCGGGACAGGGGGGATCTATGGCTACACCTTC,CASSSGTGGIYGYTF
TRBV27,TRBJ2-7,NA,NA,TGTGCCAGCAGTTTAAGAATCGTGGCAGGGAGGAACTACGAGCAGTACTTC,CASSLRIVAGRNYEQYF
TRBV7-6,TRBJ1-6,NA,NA,TGTGCCAGCAGCTTGGGGCAGACCAATAATTCACCCCTCCACTTT,CASSLGQTNNSPLHF
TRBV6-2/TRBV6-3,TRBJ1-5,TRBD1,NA,TGTGCCAGCAGCCAAACAGGGGGCGGGAGTCAGCCCCAGCATTTT,CASSQTGGGSQPQHF
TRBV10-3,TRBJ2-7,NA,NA,TGTGCCATCAGTGAGACAGGCTCCTACGAGCAGTACTTC,CAISETGSYEQYF
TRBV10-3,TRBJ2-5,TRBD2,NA,TGTGCCATCAGTGAAAAGAAAACGGGAGGATTGCGGGAGACCCAGTACTTC,CAISEKKTGGLRETQYF
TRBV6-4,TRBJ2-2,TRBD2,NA,TGTGCCAGCAGTGTTGGGACTAGCGCCAACACCGGGGAGCTGTTTTTT,CASSVGTSANTGELFF
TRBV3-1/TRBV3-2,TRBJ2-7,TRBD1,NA,TGTGCCAGCAGGCGGACAGGGGGCGAGCAGTACTTC,CASRRTGGEQYF